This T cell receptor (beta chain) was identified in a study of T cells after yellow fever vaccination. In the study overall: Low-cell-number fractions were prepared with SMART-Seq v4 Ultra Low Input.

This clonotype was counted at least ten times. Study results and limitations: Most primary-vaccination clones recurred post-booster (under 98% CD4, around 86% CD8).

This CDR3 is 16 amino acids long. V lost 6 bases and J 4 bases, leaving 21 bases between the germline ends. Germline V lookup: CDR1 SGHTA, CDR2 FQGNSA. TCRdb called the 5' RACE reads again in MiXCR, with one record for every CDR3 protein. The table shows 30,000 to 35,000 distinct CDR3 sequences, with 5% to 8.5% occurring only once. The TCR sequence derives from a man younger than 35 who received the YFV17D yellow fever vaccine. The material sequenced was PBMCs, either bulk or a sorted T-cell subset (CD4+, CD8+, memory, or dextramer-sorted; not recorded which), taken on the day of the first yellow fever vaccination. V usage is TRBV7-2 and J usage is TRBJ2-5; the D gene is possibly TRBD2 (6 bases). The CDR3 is CASSPNAPTSPETQYF. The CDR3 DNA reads TGTGCCAGCAGTCCTAATGCCCCGACTAGTCCAGAGACCCAGTACTTC.